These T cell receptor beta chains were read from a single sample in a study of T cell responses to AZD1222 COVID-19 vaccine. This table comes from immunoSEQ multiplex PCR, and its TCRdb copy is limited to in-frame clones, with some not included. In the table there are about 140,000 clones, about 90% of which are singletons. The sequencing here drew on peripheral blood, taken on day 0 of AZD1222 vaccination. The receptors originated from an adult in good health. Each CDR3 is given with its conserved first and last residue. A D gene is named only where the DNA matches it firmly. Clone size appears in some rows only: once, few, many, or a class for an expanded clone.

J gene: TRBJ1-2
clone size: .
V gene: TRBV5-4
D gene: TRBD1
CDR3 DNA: TGTGCCAGCAGCCCCCGGACAGGGAACTATGGCTACACCTTC
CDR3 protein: CASSPRTGNYGYTF

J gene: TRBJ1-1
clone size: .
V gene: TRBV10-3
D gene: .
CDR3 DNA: TGTGCCATCAGTGAAAACAGGGACAACACTGAAGCTTTCTTT
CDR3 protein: CAISENRDNTEAFF

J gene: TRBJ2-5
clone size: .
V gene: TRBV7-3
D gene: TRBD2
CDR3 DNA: TGTGCCAGCAGCTTAGGCAGCGGGGGCATCGACCAAGAGACCCAGTACTTC
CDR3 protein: CASSLGSGGIDQETQYF

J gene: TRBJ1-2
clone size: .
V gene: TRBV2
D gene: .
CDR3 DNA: TGTGCCAGCAGTGAACGTCGCCGAGAGGGCTACACCTTC
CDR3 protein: CASSERRREGYTF

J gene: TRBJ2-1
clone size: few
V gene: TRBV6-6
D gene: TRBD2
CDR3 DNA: TGTGCCAGCATGGGGGAGGACGAGCGGGATCGTGAGCAGTTCTTC
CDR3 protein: CASMGEDERDREQFF

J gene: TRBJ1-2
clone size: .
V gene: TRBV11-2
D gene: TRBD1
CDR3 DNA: TGTGCCAGCAGCTTTGGAGGGGGCCAGGGTGGCTACACCTTC
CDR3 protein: CASSFGGGQGGYTF

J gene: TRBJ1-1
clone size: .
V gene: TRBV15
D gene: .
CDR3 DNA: TGTGCCACCAGCAGAGCTCAAAGGGCAGTAGAAGCTTTCTTT
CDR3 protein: CATSRAQRAVEAFF

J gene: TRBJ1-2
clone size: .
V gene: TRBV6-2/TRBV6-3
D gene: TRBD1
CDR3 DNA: TGTGCCAGCAGTTACACCCGAAGGGGGCCTGGCTACACCTTC
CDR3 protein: CASSYTRRGPGYTF

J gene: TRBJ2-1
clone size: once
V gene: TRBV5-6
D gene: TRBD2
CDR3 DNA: TGTGCCAGCAGCTCGACTAGCGGGGAAAACGTCCGCGAGCAGTTCTTC
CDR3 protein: CASSSTSGENVREQFF

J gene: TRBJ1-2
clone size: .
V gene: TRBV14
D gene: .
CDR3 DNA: TGTGCCAGCAGCCAAGGTCGGCCAGGCGGCGGCTACACCTTC
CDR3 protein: CASSQGRPGGGYTF

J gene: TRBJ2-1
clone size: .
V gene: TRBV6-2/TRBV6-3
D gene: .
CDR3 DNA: TGTGCCAGCAGTTCGGGGGAAAACAATGAGCAGTTCTTC
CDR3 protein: CASSSGENNEQFF

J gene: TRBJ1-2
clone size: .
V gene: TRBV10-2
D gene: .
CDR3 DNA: TGCGCCAGCAGTGAACTTTTCGGTGGGGTGAATGGCTACACCTTC
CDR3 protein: CASSELFGGVNGYTF

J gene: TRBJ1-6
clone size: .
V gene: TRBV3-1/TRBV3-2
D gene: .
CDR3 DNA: TGTGCCAGCAGCCACGGGGGGGTAGCTAGCTCACCCCTCCACTTT
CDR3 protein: CASSHGGVASSPLHF

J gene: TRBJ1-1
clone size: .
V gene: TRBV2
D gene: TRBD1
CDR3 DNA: TGTGCCAGCAGTGGACTAACAGGGGTCGGGAACACTGAAGCTTTCTTT
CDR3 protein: CASSGLTGVGNTEAFF